A single sample gave rise to the 5 T cell receptor beta chains below, sequenced in a study of human T cells and chemical hapten exposure. TCRdb used MiXCR to reprocess the RACE reads, holding one entry per CDR3 protein. The repertoire consists of 60,000 to 80,000 distinct CDR3 sequences, with approximately 6.7% occurring once and the leading ten covering under 2%. Time point indicated: pre-sensitization, week 0. The treatment here: therapeutic diphenylcyclopropenone sensitization with weekly scalp DPC. Sequences were derived from whole blood, sampled in connection with sensitization to the hapten diphenylcyclopropenone (DPC). The receptors shown here come from a woman in her 30s with alopecia areata. Some clones in this sample may be carry-over from other donors' samples.

The J gene is TRBJ1-2, the V gene TRBV19, with 12 positions matching TRBD1. CDR1 LNHDA and CDR2 SQIVND come from the germline V gene (reference sequence). Unmatched junction bases numbered 3, after V lost 3 bases and J lost 7 bases. This CDR3 spans 14 amino acids. This chain's CDR3 is CASSIRDRGPGYTF. In nucleotides, the CDR3 is TGTGCCAGTAGTATCCGGGACAGGGGGCCTGGCTACACCTTC. Combining the CDR3 with reference TRBV19 and TRBJ1-2 gives the whole variable domain DGGITQSPKYLFRKEGQNVTLSCEQNLNHDAMYWYRQDPGQGLRLIYYSQIVNDFQKGDIAEGYSVSREKKESFPLTVTSAQKNPTAFYLCASSIRDRGPGYTFGSGTRLTVV.

The chain links TRBV12-5 to TRBJ2-7, with no clear D. The CDR3 runs to 15 residues. Germline CDR1 LGHNT, CDR2 FRNRAP. Trimming took off 0 bases at V and 5 bases at J, with 14 bases between the two ends. This chain's CDR3 is CASGLVGPSPNEQYF. Written as DNA, the CDR3 is TGTGCTAGTGGTTTGGTAGGCCCGAGCCCAAACGAGCAGTACTTC. Full variable domain (outside the CDR3, taken from reference TRBV12-5 and TRBJ2-7): DARVTQTPRHKVTEMGQEVTMRCQPILGHNTVFWYRQTMMQGLELLAYFRNRAPLDDSGMPKDRFSAEMPDATLATLKIQPSEPRDSAVYFCASGLVGPSPNEQYFGPGTRLTVT.

This clonotype was observed many times. The gene calls are TRBV18 and TRBJ1-6; 8 bases are shared with TRBD1. Germline V CDR1 and CDR2: KGHSH, LQKENI. The CDR3 is 15 residues long. With V trimmed by 3 bases and J by 7 bases, 5 bases remained unmatched. The chain's CDR3 is CASSPNTGGNSPLHF. CDR3 DNA: TGTGCCAGCTCACCCAATACAGGGGGAAATTCACCCCTCCACTTT.

There are a few counts of this clonotype. The V and J genes are TRBV10-2 and TRBJ1-2; 8 nucleotides match TRBD1. The length of the CDR3 is 17 residues. Germline-derived CDR1 and CDR2 are WSHSY and SAAADI. V was pared by 7 bases and J by 2 bases, with 15 bases of the junction left unmatched. The CDR3 region has the DNA TGCGCCAGCAACTCGATCGGGGGGTCAGGGGGCAACTATGGCTACACCTTC. This sequence encodes CASNSIGGSGGNYGYTF.

This clonotype occurred many times. J is TRBJ1-2 and V is TRBV5-4; tentatively, D is TRBD1 (6 bases). V was pared by 3 bases and J by 2 bases, with 11 bases between. Germline V CDR1 and CDR2: SGHNT, YYREEE (reference sequence). CDR3 length equals 14 residues. In DNA form, the CDR3 reads TGTGCCAGCAGCTCCGGACAGAGAAACTATGGCTACACCTTC. Its protein product is CASSSGQRNYGYTF.